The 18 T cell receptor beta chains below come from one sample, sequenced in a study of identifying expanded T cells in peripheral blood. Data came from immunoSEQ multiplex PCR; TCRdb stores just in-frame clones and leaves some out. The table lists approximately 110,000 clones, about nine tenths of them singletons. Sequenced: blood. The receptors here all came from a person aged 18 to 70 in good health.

The CDR3 DNA reads as TGTGCCAGCAGTTATGGCCCAACTAATGAAAAACTGTTTTTT. Its protein is CASSYGPTNEKLFF. The chain links TRBV6-6 to TRBJ1-4; D uncertain. Per germline, CDR1 MNHNY and CDR2 SVGAGI (reference sequence). Trimming took off 3 bases at V and 0 bases at J, with 5 bases between the two ends. The CDR3 extends over 14 amino acids.

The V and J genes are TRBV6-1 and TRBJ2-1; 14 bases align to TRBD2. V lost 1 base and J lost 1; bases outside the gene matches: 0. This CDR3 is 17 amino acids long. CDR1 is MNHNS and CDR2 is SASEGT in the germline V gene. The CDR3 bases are TGTGCCAGCAGTGAAGGACTAGCGGGGGGGTCCTACAATGAGCAGTTCTTC. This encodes CASSEGLAGGSYNEQFF.

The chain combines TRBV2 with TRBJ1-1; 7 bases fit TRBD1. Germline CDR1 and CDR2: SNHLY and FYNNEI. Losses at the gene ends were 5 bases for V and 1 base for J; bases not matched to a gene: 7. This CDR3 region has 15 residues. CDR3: CASSYNRGPNTEAFF. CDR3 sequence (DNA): TGTGCCAGCAGTTACAACAGGGGACCGAACACTGAAGCTTTCTTT.

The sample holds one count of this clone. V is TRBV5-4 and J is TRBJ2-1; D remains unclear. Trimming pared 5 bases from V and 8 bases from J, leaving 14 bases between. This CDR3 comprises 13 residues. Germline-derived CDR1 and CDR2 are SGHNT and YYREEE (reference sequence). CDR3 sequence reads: CASSPMAWDEQFF. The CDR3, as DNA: TGTGCCAGCAGTCCTATGGCTTGGGATGAGCAGTTCTTC.

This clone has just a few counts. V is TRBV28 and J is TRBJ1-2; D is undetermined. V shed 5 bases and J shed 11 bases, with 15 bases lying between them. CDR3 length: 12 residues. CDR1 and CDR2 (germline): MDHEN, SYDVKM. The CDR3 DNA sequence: TGTGCCAGCAGTCCAACTTTCGGAGGTTACACCTTC. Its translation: CASSPTFGGYTF.

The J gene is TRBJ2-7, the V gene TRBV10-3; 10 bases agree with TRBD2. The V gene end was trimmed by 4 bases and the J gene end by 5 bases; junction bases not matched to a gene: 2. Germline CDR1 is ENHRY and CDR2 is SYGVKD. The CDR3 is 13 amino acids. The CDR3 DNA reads TGTGCCATCAGTGGAAGCGGGAGGGACGAGCAGTACTTC. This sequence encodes CAISGSGRDEQYF.

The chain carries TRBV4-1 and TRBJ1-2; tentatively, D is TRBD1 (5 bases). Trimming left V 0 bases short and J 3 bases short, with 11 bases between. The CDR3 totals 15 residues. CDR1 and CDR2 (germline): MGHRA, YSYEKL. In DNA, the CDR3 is TGCGCCAGCAGCCAAGACTTTCAGGGTTACTATGGCTACACCTTC. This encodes CASSQDFQGYYGYTF.

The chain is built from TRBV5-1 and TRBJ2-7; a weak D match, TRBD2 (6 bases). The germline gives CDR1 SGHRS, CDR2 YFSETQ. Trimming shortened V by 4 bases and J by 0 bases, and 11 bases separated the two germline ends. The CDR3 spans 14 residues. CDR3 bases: TGCGCCAGCAGCCCCGGGACTCCCTCCTACGAGCAGTACTTC. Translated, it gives CASSPGTPSYEQYF.

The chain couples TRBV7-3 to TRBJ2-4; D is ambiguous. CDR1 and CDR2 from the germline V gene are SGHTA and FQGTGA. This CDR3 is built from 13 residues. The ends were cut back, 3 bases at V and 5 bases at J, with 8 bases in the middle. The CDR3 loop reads CASSFVGENIQYF. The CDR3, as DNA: TGTGCCAGCAGCTTCGTTGGGGAAAACATTCAGTACTTC.

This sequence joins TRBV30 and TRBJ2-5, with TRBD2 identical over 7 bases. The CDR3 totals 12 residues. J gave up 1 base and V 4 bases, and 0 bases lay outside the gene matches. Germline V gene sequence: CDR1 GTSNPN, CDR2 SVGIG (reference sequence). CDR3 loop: CAWTGGQETQYF. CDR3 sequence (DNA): TGTGCCTGGACGGGAGGCCAAGAGACCCAGTACTTC.

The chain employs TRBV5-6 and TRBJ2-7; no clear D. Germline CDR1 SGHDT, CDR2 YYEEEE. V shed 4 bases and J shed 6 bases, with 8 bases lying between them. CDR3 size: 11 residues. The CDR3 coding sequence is TGTGCCAGCAGCCGTAGACGCGAGCAGTACTTC. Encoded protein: CASSRRREQYF.

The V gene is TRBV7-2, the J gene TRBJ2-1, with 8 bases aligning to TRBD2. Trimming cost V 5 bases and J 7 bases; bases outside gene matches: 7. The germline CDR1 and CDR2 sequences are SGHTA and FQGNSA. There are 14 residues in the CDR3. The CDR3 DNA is TGTGCCAGCAGCATCTCCGGGACTAGGAATGAGCAGTTCTTC. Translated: CASSISGTRNEQFF.

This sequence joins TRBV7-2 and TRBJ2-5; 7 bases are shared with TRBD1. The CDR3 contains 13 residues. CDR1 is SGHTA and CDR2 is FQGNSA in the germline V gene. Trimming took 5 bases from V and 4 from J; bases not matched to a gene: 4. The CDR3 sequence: CASSRTGGETQYF. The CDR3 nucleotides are TGTGCCAGCAGCAGGACAGGAGGAGAGACCCAGTACTTC.

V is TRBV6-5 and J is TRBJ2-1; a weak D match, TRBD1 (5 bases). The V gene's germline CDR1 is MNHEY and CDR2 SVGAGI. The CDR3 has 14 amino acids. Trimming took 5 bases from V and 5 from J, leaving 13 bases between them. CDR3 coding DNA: TGTGCCAGCAGTGTCCAGGGTGCCAACAATGAGCAGTTCTTC. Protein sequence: CASSVQGANNEQFF.

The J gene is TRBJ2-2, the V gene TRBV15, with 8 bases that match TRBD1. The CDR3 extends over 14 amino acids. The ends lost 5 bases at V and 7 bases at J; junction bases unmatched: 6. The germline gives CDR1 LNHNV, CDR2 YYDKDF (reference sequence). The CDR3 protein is CATSEDRVYGELFF. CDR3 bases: TGTGCCACCAGCGAGGACAGGGTGTACGGGGAGCTGTTTTTT.

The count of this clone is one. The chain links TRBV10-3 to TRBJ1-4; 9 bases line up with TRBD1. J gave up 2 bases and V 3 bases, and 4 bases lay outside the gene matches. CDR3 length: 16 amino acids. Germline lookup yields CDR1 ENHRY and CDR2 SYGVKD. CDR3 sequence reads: CAISDTGGPTNEKLFF. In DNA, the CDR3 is TGTGCCATCAGTGATACAGGGGGCCCGACTAATGAAAAACTGTTTTTT.

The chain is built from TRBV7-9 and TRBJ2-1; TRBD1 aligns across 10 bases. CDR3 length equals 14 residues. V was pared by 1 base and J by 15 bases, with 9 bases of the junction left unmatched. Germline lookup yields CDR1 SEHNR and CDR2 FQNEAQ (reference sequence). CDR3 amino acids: CASSLGGQGRVGFF. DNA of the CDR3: TGTGCCAGCAGCTTAGGGGGACAGGGGAGGGTTGGGTTCTTC.

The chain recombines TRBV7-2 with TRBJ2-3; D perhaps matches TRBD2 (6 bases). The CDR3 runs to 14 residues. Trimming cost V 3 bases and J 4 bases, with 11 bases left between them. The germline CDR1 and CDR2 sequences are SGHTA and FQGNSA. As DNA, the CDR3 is TGTGCCAGCAGCTTCCTAGCGCCGCCAGATACGCAGTATTTT. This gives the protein CASSFLAPPDTQYF.